The subject of this entry is one TCR beta chain. Its antigen is unidentified. The data stem from a study of T cells after posttransplantation cyclophosphamide. Some clones are missing from TCRdb's copy, which holds only in-frame ones; the method was immunoSEQ multiplex PCR. The specimen has 25,000 to 35,000 clones, none found just once. Study-level results: Blood and skin or GI T cell repertoires showed limited TRB overlap.

This CDR3 region has 18 residues. The germline V gene encodes CDR1 MNHEY and CDR2 SMNVEV (reference sequence). With V trimmed by 4 bases and J by 14 bases, 26 bases remained unmatched. This chain uses TRBV27 with TRBJ1-2, with TRBD1 identical over 9 bases. The sequenced sample was PBMCs. The clonotype was recovered from a woman in her twenties or thirties in good health and a related stem cell transplant donor. CDR3 DNA: TGTGCCAGCAGTTCGTCGTACCCCCCTACAGGGGGCGCGGGCGGAGGGACCTTC. This sequence encodes CASSSSYPPTGGAGGGTF.